This entry lists 7 T cell receptor beta chains sequenced from one sample in a study of blood T cells in healthy people across ages. Through a sample-barcoded 5' primer and a J-beta primer mix, a second PCR was run for about 6 to 11 cycles. TCRdb re-called the 5' RACE reads with MiXCR, one entry per CDR3 protein. This repertoire shows 720,000 or so distinct CDR3 sequences, approximately 40% found once; its top ten account for around 32%. Sequenced input: blood. All receptors derive from a man older than 75 in good health.

This clonotype was detected ten times or more. V gene TRBV20-1 combines with J gene TRBJ2-7, with a tentative D call TRBD1 (6 bases). The V end lost 5 bases, the J end lost 5 bases, and 7 bases lay between the germline ends. There are 10 residues in the CDR3. Germline V CDR1 and CDR2: DFQATT, SNEGSKA (reference sequence). Written as DNA, the CDR3 is TGCAGTGCTGGACAGCACGAGCAGTACTTC. Translating it yields CSAGQHEQYF.

J is TRBJ1-1 and V is TRBV20-1; no clear D. The CDR3 length is 13 residues. Germline lookup yields CDR1 DFQATT and CDR2 SNEGSKA (reference sequence). V lost 2 bases and J 1 base, leaving 8 bases between the germline ends. CDR3 amino acids: CSARPPQNTEAFF. The CDR3 DNA follows: TGCAGTGCTAGACCCCCACAGAACACTGAAGCTTTCTTT.

This clonotype showed up many times. The chain is built from TRBV7-9 and TRBJ2-1; D may be TRBD2 (5 bases). CDR3 length equals 11 residues. CDR1 and CDR2 from the germline V gene are SEHNR and FQNEAQ (reference sequence). Trimming pared 5 bases from V and 15 bases from J, leaving 14 bases between. As DNA, the CDR3 is TGTGCCAGCAGCCCAGGAGGCGCGGCGTTCTTC. Translation gives CASSPGGAAFF.

Only one count was recorded for this clonotype. The V gene is TRBV24-1, the J gene TRBJ2-5; 9 nucleotides agree with TRBD1. V was pared by 3 bases and J by 11 bases, with 12 bases of the junction left unmatched. The CDR3 spans 15 residues. The germline CDR1 and CDR2 sequences are KGHDR and SFDVKD. CDR3 amino acids: CATSDTGQGYNEQYF. The DNA of the CDR3 is TGTGCCACCAGTGATACTGGACAGGGGTACAATGAGCAGTACTTC.

The genes are TRBV29-1 and TRBJ2-5; D is unresolved. Germline V gene lookup returns CDR1 SQVTM and CDR2 ANQGSEA. The CDR3 length is 12 residues. Trimming shortened V by 8 bases and J by 0 bases, and 10 bases separated the two germline ends. The CDR3 DNA is TGCAGCATTTCCCGAAACCAAGAGACCCAGTACTTC. Residues: CSISRNQETQYF.

Regarding this clonotype: A much larger clone is a single base away; this may be a read error. V gene TRBV5-1 combines with J gene TRBJ2-7; D is possibly TRBD1 (5 bases). Germline V gene lookup returns CDR1 SGHRS and CDR2 YFSETQ. V lost 4 bases, J lost 7 bases, and 21 bases lay in between. CDR3 length equals 15 residues. The CDR3 nucleotides read TGCGCCAGCAGCCTCCTGGTTGGACAAGACAATGAGCAGTACTTC. This encodes CASSLLVGQDNEQYF.

This rearrangement joins TRBV2 to TRBJ2-1; the match to TRBD1 covers 7 bases. V shed 7 bases and J 0 bases; nucleotides not matched to a gene: 3. Germline V lookup: CDR1 SNHLY, CDR2 FYNNEI. CDR3 size: 14 residues. The CDR3 loop reads CASMGTVSYNEQFF. CDR3 bases: TGTGCCAGCATGGGGACAGTCTCCTACAATGAGCAGTTCTTC.